Below are 21 T cell receptor beta chains sequenced from a single sample in a study of T cells after yellow fever vaccination. MiXCR, applied by TCRdb to the 5' RACE reads, yields one record per CDR3 protein. The repertoire holds about 300,000 distinct CDR3 sequences, with 6.8% as singletons. The sample here was PBMCs, taken more than 35 days after the first yellow fever vaccination. These receptors were taken from a man aged 18 to 30 who received the YFV17D yellow fever vaccine.

This clonotype appeared many times. The CDR3 is CASTGEGGGTGELFF. In DNA, the CDR3 is TGTGCCAGCACCGGGGAAGGCGGGGGCACCGGGGAGCTGTTTTTT. The chain carries TRBV4-2 and TRBJ2-2, with 7 bases that match TRBD2. Germline CDR1 LGHNA, CDR2 YNFKEQ. The CDR3 contains 15 residues. V lost 7 bases, J lost 4 bases, and 9 bases stayed unmatched.

This clonotype has a count of ten or more. This chain joins TRBV7-2 and TRBJ2-7; 7 positions agree with TRBD1. Trimming at V came to 6 bases and at J to 3 bases, leaving 11 bases not matched to a gene. Germline-derived CDR1 and CDR2 are SGHTA and FQGNSA. CDR3 length equals 15 residues. DNA for the CDR3: TGTGCCAGCAGTTCAAGGGACAGAACCTTCTACGAGCAGTACTTC. Protein product: CASSSRDRTFYEQYF.

The chain is built from TRBV12-3 or TRBV12-4 and TRBJ1-5, with D hard to call. The CDR3 has 12 residues. V shed 6 bases and J shed 8 bases, with 11 bases lying between them. CDR3 bases: TGTGCCAGCAGCCGCAACTGGGAGCCCCAGCATTTT. It encodes CASSRNWEPQHF.

This clonotype came up many times. CDR3 DNA: TGTGCCAGCAGCCAAGGGGGAGCCTCCACAGATACGCAGTATTTT. Translation gives CASSQGGASTDTQYF. The chain links TRBV4-2 to TRBJ2-3; weak D call: TRBD2 (5 bases). The V and J ends lost 1 base and 2 bases respectively, with 10 bases between them. This CDR3 has 15 amino acids. CDR1 is LGHNA and CDR2 is YNFKEQ in the germline V gene.

This clonotype was picked up a small number of times. The V call is TRBV14, the J call TRBJ2-2; D gene uncertain. This CDR3 region has 15 residues. Trimming left V 1 base short and J 4 bases short, with 10 bases between. Germline CDR1 reads SGHDN; CDR2 reads FVKESK. CDR3 residues: CASSQVVVSTGELFF. CDR3 DNA sequence: TGTGCCAGCAGCCAAGTGGTGGTTTCCACCGGGGAGCTGTTTTTT.

The chain combines TRBV4-2 with TRBJ2-7; a possible D gene is TRBD2 (5 bases). Germline CDR1 reads LGHNA; CDR2 reads YNFKEQ. This CDR3 is 14 amino acids long. V was shortened by 3 bases and J by 6 bases, with 15 bases between the two germline ends. The CDR3 DNA is TGTGCCAGCAGCCATACTAGTTTTGAGGGCGAGCAGTACTTC. Residues: CASSHTSFEGEQYF.

V gene TRBV5-1 combines with J gene TRBJ2-5; 14 positions match TRBD2. Trimming at V came to 4 bases and at J to 4 bases, leaving 6 bases not matched to a gene. Germline V gives CDR1 SGHRS, CDR2 YFSETQ. CDR3 size: 16 residues. CDR3 region: CASSVLGLAGGETQYF. The CDR3 DNA is TGCGCCAGCAGCGTGCTCGGACTAGCGGGGGGAGAGACCCAGTACTTC.

V is TRBV4-3 and J is TRBJ2-7; D is ambiguous. V was clipped by 0 bases and J by 3 bases, with 12 bases between them. In germline, CDR1 is LGHNA, CDR2 YSLEER. There are 15 residues in the CDR3. CDR3 loop: CASSQEHVRSYEQYF. The CDR3 bases are TGCGCCAGCAGCCAAGAGCACGTCCGAAGCTACGAGCAGTACTTC.

The J gene is TRBJ2-2, the V gene TRBV3-1; 7 nucleotides line up with TRBD2. There are 17 residues in the CDR3. J gave up 0 bases and V 11 bases, and 15 bases lay outside the gene matches. Germline CDR1 LGHDT, CDR2 YNNKEL (reference sequence). The CDR3 region is CASTRSGVIANTGELFF. The CDR3, as DNA: TGTGCCTCCACCCGAAGCGGGGTGATCGCGAACACCGGGGAGCTGTTTTTT.

The rearrangement uses TRBV7-9 and TRBJ1-1; D remains ambiguous. The V end lost 2 bases, the J end lost 10 bases, and 11 bases lay between the germline ends. The CDR3 covers 12 residues. Per the germline V gene, CDR1 is SEHNR and CDR2 is FQNEAQ (reference sequence). DNA for the CDR3: TGTGCCAGCAGCTTATATGGGTCAGGAGCTTTCTTT. This encodes CASSLYGSGAFF.

In its sample, this clonotype was seen a few times. CDR3 region: CASSLQGGNNYGYTF. CDR3 DNA: TGTGCCAGCAGCTTACAGGGCGGAAACAACTATGGCTACACCTTC. The chain uses TRBV13 and TRBJ1-2; tentatively, D is TRBD1 (5 bases). Germline CDR1 and CDR2: PRHDT and FYEKMQ (reference sequence). This CDR3 is built from 15 residues. The V and J ends lost 2 bases and 2 bases respectively, with 12 bases between them. Variable domain in full (rest from reference TRBV13 and TRBJ1-2): AAGVIQSPRHLIKEKRETATLKCYPIPRHDTVYWYQQGPGQDPQFLISFYEKMQSDKGSIPDRFSAQQFSDYHSELNMSSLELGDSALYFCASSLQGGNNYGYTFGSGTRLTVV.

This clonotype was picked up many times. The chain couples TRBV12-3 or TRBV12-4 to TRBJ2-7; D call uncertain. The CDR3 sequence is 11 residues long. V dropped 4 bases and J dropped 6 bases, with 7 bases sitting between them. The CDR3: CASSWVGEQYF. Here the CDR3 DNA reads TGTGCCAGCAGTTGGGTTGGCGAGCAGTACTTC.

In this sample, this clonotype turned up many times. J is TRBJ2-5 and V is TRBV29-1; 8 bases align to TRBD1. The CDR3 is made up of 13 amino acids. V lost 5 bases, J lost 5 bases, and 7 bases stayed unmatched. The germline CDR1 and CDR2 sequences are SQVTM and ANQGSEA. In nucleotides, the CDR3 is TGCAGCGTTCAGCACAGGGGGATCGAGACCCAGTACTTC. Its protein product is CSVQHRGIETQYF.

This clonotype was seen repeatedly, ten times or more. The chain carries TRBV20-1 and TRBJ2-3; tentatively, D is TRBD2 (5 bases). The germline V gene encodes CDR1 DFQATT and CDR2 SNEGSKA (reference sequence). CDR3 size: 12 residues. The germline V and J ends were trimmed by 6 bases and 2 bases, with 9 bases remaining between them. The CDR3 protein is CSAQLDTDTQYF. The CDR3 DNA reads as TGCAGTGCCCAACTAGACACAGATACGCAGTATTTT.

This clonotype was observed many times. The rearrangement uses TRBV5-1 and TRBJ2-1, with TRBD1 matching 11 bases. This CDR3 is 15 amino acids long. Germline lookup yields CDR1 SGHRS and CDR2 YFSETQ. V lost 4 bases to trimming and J lost 8 bases; unmatched junction nucleotides: 8. The CDR3 spells CASSPGGQGAYEQFF. The CDR3 bases are TGCGCCAGCAGCCCCGGAGGACAGGGGGCCTATGAGCAGTTCTTC.

This clonotype was seen only once. At one of its ends the junction is not consistent with the germline gene, which may arise from a read error. The V and J genes are TRBV5-5 and TRBJ1-1, with TRBD1 identical over 8 bases. CDR1 and CDR2 (germline): SGHKS, YYEKEE (reference sequence). The CDR3 has 14 residues. As DNA, the CDR3 is TGTGCCAGCACCCGGGGGACAGGAAACACTCAAGCTTTCTTT. It encodes CASTRGTGNTQAFF.

In this sample, this clonotype turned up a few times. The CDR3 DNA is TGTGCCAGCCGCGTCGGTGCGAACACCGGGGAGCTGTTTTTT. This sequence encodes CASRVGANTGELFF. V gene TRBV12-3 or TRBV12-4 combines with J gene TRBJ2-2; D unresolved. The CDR3 sequence is 14 residues long. Trimming left V 8 bases short and J 0 bases short, with 10 bases between.

This clonotype was counted many times. This chain joins TRBV7-9 and TRBJ2-1; the D is unclear. This CDR3 spans 13 amino acids. Germline loops: CDR1 SEHNR, CDR2 FQNEAQ (reference sequence). Trimming took 0 bases from V and 15 from J, leaving 15 bases between them. The CDR3 DNA reads as TGTGCCAGCAGCTTAGCTGGTGTTGGTATCCGGTTCTTC. It codes for CASSLAGVGIRFF.

This chain connects TRBV7-9 to TRBJ2-5, with 10 bases identical to TRBD1. The length of the CDR3 is 16 residues. Germline trimming cut 4 bases from V and 4 bases from J; bases unmatched to any gene: 9. CDR1 is SEHNR, CDR2 FQNEAQ, per germline (reference sequence). DNA of the CDR3: TGTGCCAGCAGCTCACCCGGGACAGGGGTTGGAGAGACCCAGTACTTC. Translating gives CASSSPGTGVGETQYF.

This clonotype was counted at least ten times. The chain employs TRBV12-3 or TRBV12-4 and TRBJ1-5, with D hard to call. The CDR3 sequence is 12 residues long. Trimming removed 4 bases at V and 11 bases at J, with 12 bases between. The CDR3 loop is CASSSEDRSQHF. CDR3 DNA: TGTGCCAGCAGTTCCGAAGACCGGTCCCAGCATTTT.

This clonotype showed up just a few times. The J gene is TRBJ1-1, the V gene TRBV29-1, with 11 bases identical to TRBD1. The junction had 16 bases not matched to a gene; V was cut back by 4 bases and J by 0 bases. The CDR3 length is 19 residues. Germline V gene lookup returns CDR1 SQVTM and CDR2 ANQGSEA. The CDR3 DNA follows: TGCAGCGTTGCCCTGGGACAGGGGGGACCCGTGTTCATGAACACTGAAGCTTTCTTT. Residues: CSVALGQGGPVFMNTEAFF.